This T cell receptor (beta chain) comes out of a study of OX40 agonist ivuxolimab in advanced cancers. Study-level background: While on treatment, patients had intravenous ivuxolimab at 0.01 to 10 mg/kg every 2 weeks. It was permissible to have had prior anti-PD-1, anti-PD-L1 or anti-CTLA-4 therapy, and around 40% had some.

Turning to this clone: The target antigen is unknown.

CDR1 and CDR2 from the germline V gene are SGHNT and YENEEA. The V segment lost 5 bases and the J segment 2 bases; nucleotides outside the gene matches: 5. There are 14 residues in the CDR3. Generated by immunoSEQ multiplex PCR, the TCRdb table keeps only in-frame clones and is missing some. The repertoire holds approximately 49,000 clones, with about 85% as singletons. On cycle 4 day 1 and cycle 7 day 1, as well as at baseline, blood was sampled. Overall study findings and caveats: Antigens targeted by the expanded peripheral T cells were not determined.

The clonotype was recovered from an adult with an advanced solid tumor such as melanoma, head and neck, liver or kidney cancer. Sequenced here: CD4+ or CD8+ T cells sorted from blood, sampled in a trial of the OX40 agonist ivuxolimab. J is TRBJ2-5 and V is TRBV11-3; 7 bases map to TRBD1. CDR3 in DNA: TGTGCCAGCAGCCACCCGGGACAGCAAGAGACCCAGTACTTC. It yields the protein CASSHPGQQETQYF.